This T cell receptor beta chain was observed in a study of blood T cell repertoires in COVID-19. Study-wide context: Whether acute or convalescent, the COVID-19 samples came from the United States, Italy and Spain.

This CDR3 spans 12 amino acids. CDR1 is SEHNR, CDR2 FQNEAQ, per germline (reference sequence). Trimming took 6 bases from V and 4 from J, leaving 9 bases between them. Per the original methods: The authors estimated nucleated cell counts from reference gene primer amplification. Generated by immunoSEQ multiplex PCR, the TCRdb table keeps only in-frame clones and is missing some. V and J calls and clone size follow that table, whereas D and trimming were derived from the DNA. The repertoire holds 50,000 to 65,000 clones, with over 85% as singletons. The sequence was obtained from a human donor in a cohort sampled during active COVID-19. J is TRBJ1-1 and V is TRBV7-9; TRBD1 might be the D (6 bases). Specimen: peripheral blood. The CDR3 is CASSEGVTEAFF. CDR3 in DNA: TGTGCCAGCAGTGAGGGGGTCACTGAAGCTTTCTTT.